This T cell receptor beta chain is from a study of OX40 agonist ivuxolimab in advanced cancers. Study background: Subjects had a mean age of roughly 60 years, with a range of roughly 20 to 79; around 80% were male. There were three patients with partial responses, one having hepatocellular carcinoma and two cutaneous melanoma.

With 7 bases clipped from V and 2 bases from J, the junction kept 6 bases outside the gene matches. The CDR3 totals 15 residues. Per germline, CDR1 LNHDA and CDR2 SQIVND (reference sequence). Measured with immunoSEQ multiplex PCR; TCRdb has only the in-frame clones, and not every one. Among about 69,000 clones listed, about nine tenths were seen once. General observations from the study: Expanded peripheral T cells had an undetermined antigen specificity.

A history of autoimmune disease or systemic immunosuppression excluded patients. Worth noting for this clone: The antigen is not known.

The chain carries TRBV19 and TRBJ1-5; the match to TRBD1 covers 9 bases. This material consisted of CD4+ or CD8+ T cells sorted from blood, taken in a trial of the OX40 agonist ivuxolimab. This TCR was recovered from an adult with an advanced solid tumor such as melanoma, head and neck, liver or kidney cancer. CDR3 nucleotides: TGTGCCAGTACCCCGGACAGGGGAGGCAATCAGCCCCAGCATTTT. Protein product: CASTPDRGGNQPQHF.